These 20 T cell receptor beta chains were all obtained from the same sample, sequenced in a study of cytomegalovirus exposure and HLA in healthy donors. PCR was performed using 60 Vbeta and 13 Jbeta primers. The method was immunoSEQ multiplex PCR; TCRdb's version includes in-frame clones alone and lacks a portion of them. The table records 95,000 to 150,000 clones, about 81% of them present only once. Sequencing was done on a sample of PBMCs. These receptor sequences come from a middle-aged man in good health and CMV-seronegative.

The chain carries TRBV5-1 and TRBJ2-1; TRBD2 aligns across 9 bases. The CDR3 runs 15 residues. Germline trimming cut 3 bases from V and 7 bases from J; bases unmatched to any gene: 8. Germline CDR1 is SGHRS and CDR2 is YFSETQ. CDR3 sequence: CASSSTSGALNEQFF. The CDR3 coding sequence is TGCGCCAGCAGCTCGACTAGCGGCGCTTTGAATGAGCAGTTCTTC.

This rearrangement joins TRBV6-1 to TRBJ2-5, with TRBD1 matching over 9 bases. The CDR3 extends over 13 amino acids. V shed 8 bases and J 5 bases; nucleotides not matched to a gene: 6. Germline values: CDR1 MNHNS, CDR2 SASEGT. DNA for the CDR3: TGTGCCAGCGAGACAGGGGGAAGGGAGACCCAGTACTTC. Encoded protein: CASETGGRETQYF.

The chain couples TRBV2 to TRBJ2-2; D is perhaps TRBD1 (7 bases). This CDR3 is built from 18 residues. Per the germline V gene, CDR1 is SNHLY and CDR2 is FYNNEI. Trimming removed 3 bases at V and 4 bases at J, with 21 bases between. CDR3 sequence reads: CASSDLGAGQGGTGELFF. DNA for the CDR3: TGTGCCAGCAGTGACTTGGGGGCCGGTCAGGGGGGCACCGGGGAGCTGTTTTTT.

This clone was detected only a few times. J is TRBJ2-7 and V is TRBV9; 7 bases agree with TRBD2. V was pared by 0 bases and J by 1 base, with 4 bases of the junction left unmatched. Germline V gene data show CDR1 as SGDLS and CDR2 as YYNGEE. CDR3 length: 15 amino acids. This chain's CDR3 is CASSVEWGGSYEQYF. In DNA, the CDR3 is TGTGCCAGCAGCGTAGAATGGGGGGGGTCCTACGAGCAGTACTTC.

J is TRBJ1-2 and V is TRBV5-1; no definite D call. CDR1 is SGHRS, CDR2 YFSETQ, per germline. The CDR3 runs to 15 residues. V was trimmed by 2 bases and J by 2 bases, leaving 13 bases between them. Here the CDR3 DNA reads TGCGCCAGCAGCTTTGAACCGACTGTCAACTATGGCTACACCTTC. It yields the protein CASSFEPTVNYGYTF.

The gene calls are TRBV7-3 and TRBJ1-1; D is ambiguous. The CDR3 runs to 13 residues. Between the trimmed V and J ends, which lost 3 bases and 3 bases, there was a span of 8 bases. Germline assignment: CDR1 SGHTA and CDR2 FQGTGA. In DNA form, the CDR3 reads TGTGCCAGCAGCTTTAGGCAGGACACTGAAGCTTTCTTT. Its translation: CASSFRQDTEAFF.

The chain employs TRBV28 and TRBJ2-7; D may be TRBD1 (5 bases). The CDR3 has 12 amino acids. The V gene lost 2 bases and the J gene lost 5 bases, with 7 bases spanning the gap. The germline CDR1 and CDR2 sequences are MDHEN and SYDVKM. DNA of the CDR3: TGTGCCAGCAGTTTACAGGGCCACGAGCAGTACTTC. This sequence encodes CASSLQGHEQYF.

The V call is TRBV9, the J call TRBJ2-5; tentatively, D is TRBD2 (7 bases). Trimming removed 4 bases at V and 4 bases at J, with 29 bases between. CDR3 length: 19 residues. From germline, CDR1 is SGDLS and CDR2 YYNGEE. CDR3 DNA: TGTGCCAGCAGCCCGGCCCGCTTAAGTAGGGGGGGGCCGGGAGAGACCCAGTACTTC. It codes for CASSPARLSRGGPGETQYF.

Only one count was recorded for this clone. The gene calls are TRBV10-2 and TRBJ1-1; tentatively, D is TRBD1 (6 bases). Between the trimmed V and J ends, which lost 7 bases and 0 bases, there was a span of 18 bases. CDR3 length: 16 amino acids. Per germline, CDR1 WSHSY and CDR2 SAAADI. CDR3 sequence (DNA): TGCGCCAGCACCGAGGGGGTTAAGAGCATGAACACTGAAGCTTTCTTT. Translating it yields CASTEGVKSMNTEAFF.

This sequence joins TRBV9 and TRBJ2-7; 12 bases line up with TRBD2. J was trimmed by 6 bases and V by 0 bases; bases with no gene match: 4. This CDR3 has 15 residues. In germline, CDR1 is SGDLS, CDR2 YYNGEE. CDR3 sequence (DNA): TGTGCCAGCAGCGTAGAGACTAGCGGGAGAGGCGAGCAGTACTTC. Translating gives CASSVETSGRGEQYF.

The V call is TRBV7-9, the J call TRBJ2-3; TRBD2 is a possible D gene (6 bases). CDR3 size: 17 residues. Germline V lookup: CDR1 SEHNR, CDR2 FQNEAQ (reference sequence). V dropped 5 bases and J dropped 6 bases, with 24 bases sitting between them. The CDR3 loop is CASSRFRGTPLRDTQYF. As DNA, the CDR3 is TGTGCCAGCAGCCGGTTCCGGGGGACCCCCCTTCGCGATACGCAGTATTTT. The complete variable domain, with remaining parts taken from reference TRBV7-9 and TRBJ2-3, reads DTGVSQNPRHKITKRGQNVTFRCDPISEHNRLYWYRQTLGQGPEFLTYFQNEAQLEKSRLLSDRFSAERPKGSFSTLEIQRTEQGDSAMYLCASSRFRGTPLRDTQYFGPGTRLTVL.

This rearrangement joins TRBV7-2 to TRBJ2-7; D perhaps matches TRBD1 (6 bases). Germline values: CDR1 SGHTA, CDR2 FQGNSA. This CDR3 has 15 residues. The ends were cut back, 4 bases at V and 0 bases at J, with 13 bases in the middle. The CDR3 region has the DNA TGTGCCAGCAGCTCCGGGACAACTTTCTCCTACGAGCAGTACTTC. Translation gives CASSSGTTFSYEQYF. The complete variable domain, with remaining parts taken from reference TRBV7-2 and TRBJ2-7, reads GAGVSQSPSNKVTEKGKDVELRCDPISGHTALYWYRQSLGQGLEFLIYFQGNSAPDKSGLPSDRFSAERTGGSVSTLTIQRTQQEDSAVYLCASSSGTTFSYEQYFGPGTRLTVT.

This clone was picked up one time. The chain employs TRBV11-2 and TRBJ1-3, with 7 bases identical to TRBD1. Trimming cost V 7 bases and J 2 bases; bases outside gene matches: 2. This CDR3 has 13 residues. The germline V gene encodes CDR1 SGHAT and CDR2 FQNNGV. The CDR3 bases are TGTGCCAGCACCACAGGGGCTGGAAACACCATATATTTT. Its translation: CASTTGAGNTIYF.

This clone appeared once. The rearrangement joins TRBV29-1 to TRBJ2-6, with 7 bases lining up with TRBD1. The CDR3 covers 17 residues. CDR1 SQVTM and CDR2 ANQGSEA come from the germline V gene. The J segment lost 3 bases and the V segment lost 4 bases, leaving 12 bases of the junction unmatched. For the CDR3, the DNA is TGCAGCGTTGTAAAGTCGGACAGGCGATTTGGGGCCAACGTCCTGACTTTC. Its translation: CSVVKSDRRFGANVLTF. The whole variable domain, remainder taken from reference TRBV29-1 and TRBJ2-6, is SAVISQKPSRDICQRGTSLTIQCQVDSQVTMMFWYRQQPGQSLTLIATANQGSEATYESGFVIDKFPISRPNLTFSTLTVSNMSPEDSSIYLCSVVKSDRRFGANVLTFGAGSRLTVL.

V and J are TRBV6-6 and TRBJ2-3, with 10 bases matching TRBD1. CDR1 MNHNY and CDR2 SVGAGI come from the germline V gene (reference sequence). This CDR3 is 15 amino acids long. The V segment lost 5 bases and the J segment 6 bases; nucleotides outside the gene matches: 8. The CDR3 DNA follows: TGTGCCAGCAGTAGCCGGGACAGGGGTATCGATACGCAGTATTTT. This encodes CASSSRDRGIDTQYF.

This clone appeared once. The chain is built from TRBV19 and TRBJ1-3; no reliable D call. Germline V gene data show CDR1 as LNHDA and CDR2 as SQIVND (reference sequence). Deletions cut 8 bases from V and 4 bases from J, with 12 bases between. CDR3 length: 13 residues. Written as DNA, the CDR3 is TGTGCCAGTCGTTATGGGCCCGGAAACACCATATATTTT. Translation: CASRYGPGNTIYF. Based on the CDR3 plus reference TRBV19 and TRBJ1-3, the full variable domain is DGGITQSPKYLFRKEGQNVTLSCEQNLNHDAMYWYRQDPGQGLRLIYYSQIVNDFQKGDIAEGYSVSREKKESFPLTVTSAQKNPTAFYLCASRYGPGNTIYFGEGSWLTVV.

This clone appeared once. V gene TRBV2 combines with J gene TRBJ1-3; D is uncertain. CDR3 length: 14 amino acids. Germline assignment: CDR1 SNHLY and CDR2 FYNNEI. V was pared by 5 bases and J by 2 bases, with 10 bases between. The CDR3 here is CASSLDIAGNTIYF. Here the CDR3 DNA reads TGTGCCAGCAGTCTTGACATTGCTGGAAACACCATATATTTT.

V and J are TRBV20-1 and TRBJ2-7; D remains ambiguous. The CDR3 has 11 residues. Germline assignment: CDR1 DFQATT and CDR2 SNEGSKA (reference sequence). V gave up 3 bases and J gave up 5 bases, with 8 bases separating them. DNA of the CDR3: TGCAGTGCTAGGCGAGTTGACGAGCAGTACTTC. It specifies CSARRVDEQYF.

This rearrangement joins TRBV6-5 to TRBJ2-3, with a weak D call TRBD2 (5 bases). In germline, CDR1 is MNHEY, CDR2 SVGAGI. Trimming took off 2 bases at V and 6 bases at J, with 15 bases between the two ends. The CDR3 runs 15 residues. CDR3: CASSYGGTKADTQYF. As DNA, the CDR3 is TGTGCCAGCAGTTACGGAGGAACTAAGGCGGATACGCAGTATTTT.

The chain couples TRBV30 to TRBJ1-1; 8 bases agree with TRBD1. V was clipped by 3 bases and J by 11 bases; unmatched bases: 11. The length of the CDR3 is 13 residues. Germline V CDR1 and CDR2: GTSNPN, SVGIG (reference sequence). The CDR3 region is CAWSHGQGLKAFF. In DNA, the CDR3 is TGTGCCTGGAGCCACGGACAGGGATTGAAGGCTTTCTTT. The full variable domain, its missing parts supplied by reference TRBV30 and TRBJ1-1, is SQTIHQWPATLVQPVGSPLSLECTVEGTSNPNLYWYRQAAGRGLQLLFYSVGIGQISSEVPQNLSASRPQDRQFILSSKKLLLSDSGFYLCAWSHGQGLKAFFGQGTRLTVV.